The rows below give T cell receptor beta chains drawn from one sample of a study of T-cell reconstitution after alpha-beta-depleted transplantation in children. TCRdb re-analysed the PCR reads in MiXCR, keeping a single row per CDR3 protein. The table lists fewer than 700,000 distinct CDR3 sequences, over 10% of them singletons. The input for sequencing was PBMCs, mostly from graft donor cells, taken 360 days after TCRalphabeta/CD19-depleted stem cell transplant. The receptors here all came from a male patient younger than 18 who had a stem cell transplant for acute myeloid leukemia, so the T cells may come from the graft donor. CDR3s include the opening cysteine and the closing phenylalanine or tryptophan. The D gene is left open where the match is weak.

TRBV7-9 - CASSRIVTDTQYF
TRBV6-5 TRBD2 CASSYTLLAGGSEQYF
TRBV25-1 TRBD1 CASSLTGMRGMNTEAFF
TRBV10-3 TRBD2 CAISNPWKLRESEQYF
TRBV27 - CASTAGGKGQPQHF
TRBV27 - CASSLPGSLGSYNEQFF
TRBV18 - CASCDRPETQYF
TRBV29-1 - CSARLTVGNQPQHF
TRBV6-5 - CASSYSTSTNEQYF
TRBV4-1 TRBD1 CASSQDPGGRDYGYTF
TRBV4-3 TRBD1 CASSQGPGTGGTDTQYF
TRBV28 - CASSHATEGPYEQYF
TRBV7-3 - CASSPLTRSLSSYNEQFF
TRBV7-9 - CAGTAGSTDTQYF
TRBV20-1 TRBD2 CSARDLRLAGGAGYEQYF
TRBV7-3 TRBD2 CASSPGLAKPYNEQFF
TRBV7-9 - CASSFRLARDEQFF
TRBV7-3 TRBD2 CAIRSSGRGGETQYF
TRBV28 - CASSFPVVAASTDTQYF
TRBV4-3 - CASSQVGVGNTGELFF
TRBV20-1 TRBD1 CSGRFSGQGGWTDTQYF
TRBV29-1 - CSVTGHLNTEAFF
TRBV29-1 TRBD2 CSVFLGLAGTYEQYF
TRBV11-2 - CASSLGQGNTDTQYF
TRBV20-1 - CSARVRADTQYF
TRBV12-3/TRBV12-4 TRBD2 CASSLTSGRHNEQFF
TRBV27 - CASSLEGGRQYGYTF
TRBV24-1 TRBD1 CATSDSRTGYSLSGANVLTF
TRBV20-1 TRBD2 CSARDVAGGPTWEQYF
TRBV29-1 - CSVEDGTYNEQFF
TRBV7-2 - CASSLVPRYRSYNEQFF
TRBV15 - CATSREQGIQREQYF
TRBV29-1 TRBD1 CSVEDSQGSNEKLFF
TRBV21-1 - CASSKRTVTYEQYF
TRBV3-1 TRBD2 CASSLSSGSWGLAGYNEQFF
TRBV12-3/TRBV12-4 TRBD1 CASSPRGTGVIDTQYF
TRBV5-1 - CASSLQVLPVQETQYF
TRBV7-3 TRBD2 CASSLTGTSGLNSGELFF
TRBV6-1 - CASSLLGLSGYTF
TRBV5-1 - CASSLLGGATEAFF
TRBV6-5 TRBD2 CASRRTSGTHNEQFF
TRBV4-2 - CASSQDVPGKSWADTQYF
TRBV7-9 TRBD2 CASSPTSGSTVEQFF
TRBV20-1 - CSARVEYPTRTSTDTQYF
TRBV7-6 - CASSLFGHQTTNEQFF